This T cell receptor beta chain was observed in a study of T-cell memory formation after mild COVID-19. For the study at large: TCR clusters were largely donor specific.

TCRdb reprocessed the 5' RACE reads via MiXCR and lists one record per CDR3 protein. The sample lists about 610,000 distinct CDR3 sequences; roughly 17% were seen once. This clonotype was observed a few times. Antigen specificity is unknown. Trimming removed 2 bases from V and 5 bases from J; junction bases left unmatched: 7. Germline values: CDR1 KGHDR, CDR2 SFDVKD. The CDR3 contains 15 residues. Points from the study as a whole: Researchers could not confirm that second-wave clones peaking on day 37 targeted SARS-CoV-2. CD4+ contracting clones lay mainly in CM and EM, CD8+ ones in EMRA.

The TCR originated in an adult woman who had mild COVID-19 (a few samples of this study predate the infection). Cell type and time point are not known. This rearrangement joins TRBV24-1 to TRBJ2-5; TRBD1 agrees at 7 bases. The sequenced sample was PBMCs or a T cell subset sorted from them (not recorded which). Written as DNA, the CDR3 is TGTGCCACCAGTGATTGGACAGGCGAGCGGGAGACCCAGTACTTC. Translated: CATSDWTGERETQYF.